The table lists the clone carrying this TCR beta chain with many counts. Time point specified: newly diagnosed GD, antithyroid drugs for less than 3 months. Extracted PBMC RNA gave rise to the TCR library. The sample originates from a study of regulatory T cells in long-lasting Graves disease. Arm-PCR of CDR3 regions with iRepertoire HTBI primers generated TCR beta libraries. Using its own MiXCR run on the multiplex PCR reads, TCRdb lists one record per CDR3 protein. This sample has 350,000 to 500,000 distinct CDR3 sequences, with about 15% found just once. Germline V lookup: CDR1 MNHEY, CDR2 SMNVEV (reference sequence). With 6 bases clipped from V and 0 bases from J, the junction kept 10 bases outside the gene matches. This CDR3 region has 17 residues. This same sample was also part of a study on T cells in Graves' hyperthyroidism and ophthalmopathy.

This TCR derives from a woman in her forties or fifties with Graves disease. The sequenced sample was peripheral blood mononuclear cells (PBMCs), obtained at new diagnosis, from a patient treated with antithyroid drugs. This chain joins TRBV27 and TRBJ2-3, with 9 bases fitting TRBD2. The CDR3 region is CASSYGATSGSTDTQYF. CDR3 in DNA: TGTGCCAGCAGCTACGGGGCCACTAGCGGGAGCACAGATACGCAGTATTTT.